A selection of T cell receptor beta chains follows, all from one sample in a study of regulatory T cells in long-lasting Graves disease. One entry per CDR3 protein, called by TCRdb with MiXCR from the multiplex PCR reads. The sample lists 700,000 or so distinct CDR3 sequences; about 30% were seen once. Sample: peripheral blood mononuclear cells (PBMCs), taken when the disease was refractory, from a patient treated with antithyroid drugs. All receptors derive from a female donor with Graves disease. CDR3s include the opening cysteine and the closing phenylalanine or tryptophan. The D gene is left open where the match is weak. Not every row has a clone size; where given, it reads once, few, many or a size class.

TRBJ2-2	few	TRBD1	TRBV29-1	TGCAGCGTTGTAGGGGGCCGCGGGGAGCTGTTTTTT	CSVVGGRGELFF
TRBJ1-3	many	NA	TRBV28	TGTGCCAGCAGTCCCCCGGGCACTGGAAACACCATATATTTT	CASSPPGTGNTIYF
TRBJ1-1	many	NA	TRBV2	TGTGCCAGCAGTGAGGTGAGGGGAGGGCCAGCTTTCTTT	CASSEVRGGPAFF
TRBJ2-7	many	TRBD1	TRBV28	TGTGCCAGCAGTAATACAGGGGGCGGCTCCTACGAGCAGTACTTC	CASSNTGGGSYEQYF
TRBJ1-1	few	NA	TRBV16	TGTGCCAGCAGCCACCCCGTCGGGGGAGAAGCTTTCTTT	CASSHPVGGEAFF
TRBJ2-7	NA	NA	TRBV6-1	TGTGCCACCTCGCGAGGGGCAAGCTCCTACGAGCAGTACTTC	CATSRGASSYEQYF
TRBJ1-1	few	NA	TRBV6-1	TGTGCCAGCAGTCCACTGGGCAGGGTCACTGAAGCTTTCTTT	CASSPLGRVTEAFF
TRBJ1-2	few	NA	TRBV6-1	TGTGCCAGCAGTAAAGCAGGTGGAGGCTACACCTTC	CASSKAGGGYTF
TRBJ1-6	NA	NA	TRBV12-3/TRBV12-4	TGTGCCAGCAGTTCCCACAGGGTAGCTAATTCACCCCTCCACTTT	CASSSHRVANSPLHF
TRBJ1-5	few	NA	TRBV27	TGTGCCAGCACCGCACGCGGGGGCCCCAATCAGCCCCAGCATTTT	CASTARGGPNQPQHF
TRBJ1-5	few	NA	TRBV19	TGTGCCAGTAGTATAGAGGAGACCCTGGTTGGCAATCAGCCCCAGCATTTT	CASSIEETLVGNQPQHF
TRBJ1-6	few	NA	TRBV19	TGTGCCAGTATGTCGACAGCGAATAATTCACCCCTCCACTTT	CASMSTANNSPLHF
TRBJ2-5	many	TRBD2	TRBV12-3/TRBV12-4	TGTGCCAGCAGTTTAGCAGCGGGAATGGGGGAGACCCAGTACTTC	CASSLAAGMGETQYF
TRBJ2-2	few	TRBD2	TRBV6-1	TGTGCCAGCCTTAGCGGGAGAGGTACCGGGGAGCTGTTTTTT	CASLSGRGTGELFF
TRBJ2-7	few	TRBD2	TRBV19	TGTGCCAGTAGTCGGAGCGGGGCTGTCTACGAGCAGTACTTC	CASSRSGAVYEQYF
TRBJ1-1	few	TRBD1	TRBV28	TGTGCCAGCAGTTTAAATAGGGGGCGATTCCCCACTGAAGCTTTCTTT	CASSLNRGRFPTEAFF
TRBJ2-7	NA	NA	TRBV6-1	TGTGCCAGCAGTGATGACCCGTTGGGGGGTTCCTACGAGCAGTACTTC	CASSDDPLGGSYEQYF
TRBJ1-5	few	NA	TRBV12-3/TRBV12-4	TGTGCCAGCAGTTTCGTAGGGGGGGCCAATCAGCCCCAGCATTTT	CASSFVGGANQPQHF
TRBJ1-1	many	NA	TRBV28	TGTGCCAGCAGTTTGTACGGGTTTGACACTGAAGCTTTCTTT	CASSLYGFDTEAFF
TRBJ1-2	few	TRBD1	TRBV6-2/TRBV6-3	TGTGCCAGCAGTTACCCAGGACAGGCGATAAACTATGGCTACACCTTC	CASSYPGQAINYGYTF
TRBJ1-4	few	TRBD1	TRBV12-3/TRBV12-4	TGTGCCAGCACTAGACAGGGTCTAACTGATGAAAAACTGTTTTTT	CASTRQGLTDEKLFF
TRBJ1-4	once	NA	TRBV5-6	TGTGCCAGCAGCTTGGACGATCTAAATGAAAAACTGTTTTTT	CASSLDDLNEKLFF
TRBJ1-2	NA	TRBD1	TRBV5-1	TGCGCCAGCAGCTGGGGACAGGGCTCTAACTATGGCTACACCTTC	CASSWGQGSNYGYTF
TRBJ1-1	NA	NA	TRBV6-1	TGTGCCAGCAGTGCTCCAGACAGAGGGCGCACTGAAGCTTTCTTT	CASSAPDRGRTEAFF
TRBJ1-4	NA	NA	TRBV3-1	TGTGCCAGCAGCCAAGCCGGACAGTTGTCTAATGAAAAACTGTTTTTT	CASSQAGQLSNEKLFF
TRBJ1-3	few	TRBD1	TRBV11-2	TGTGCCAGCAGCTCGACCTGGGACAGGGCAATCTCTGGAAACACCATATATTTT	CASSSTWDRAISGNTIYF